This is a list of T cell receptor beta chains from one sample in a study of blood T cells in healthy people across ages. TCRdb analysed the 5' RACE reads with MiXCR anew, one entry per CDR3 protein. The sample includes about 1.7 million distinct CDR3 sequences, about 30% seen only once; the top ten take around 7.7%. The sequenced sample consisted of blood. These receptors all stem from a woman in her 30s in good health. Both conserved end residues are part of each CDR3. A D gene is named only where the DNA matches it firmly. Part of the rows lack a size; the others show once, few, many or a class for expanded clones.

TRBV20-1	NA	TRBJ2-5	NA	CSATAGTRETQYF	TGCAGTGCTACAGCAGGGACTCGAGAGACCCAGTACTTC
TRBV7-2	NA	TRBJ2-3	NA	CASSFEGGTQYF	TGTGCCAGCAGCTTTGAGGGAGGTACGCAGTATTTT
TRBV19	NA	TRBJ2-1	NA	CAGSDTSTGNEQFF	TGTGCCGGTAGCGACACTTCAACAGGCAATGAGCAGTTCTTC
TRBV7-2	NA	TRBJ2-7	few	CASSSTSSLKQYF	TGTGCCAGCAGCTCGACGTCCAGCCTTAAGCAGTACTTC
TRBV6-1	NA	TRBJ2-7	few	CASRRQERSSYEQYF	TGTGCCAGCAGACGACAGGAGAGGAGCTCCTACGAGCAGTACTTC
TRBV12-5	NA	TRBJ2-1	NA	CASGLATGTVSYEQFF	TGTGCTAGTGGTTTGGCGACCGGGACTGTCTCCTACGAGCAGTTCTTC
TRBV20-1	NA	TRBJ2-5	many	CSASIRASPSNKETQYF	TGCAGTGCTAGTATTCGGGCTAGCCCTTCCAATAAAGAGACCCAGTACTTC
TRBV12-3/TRBV12-4	NA	TRBJ2-2	NA	CASRGSGERYTGELFF	TGTGCCAGCAGAGGATCGGGGGAGCGATACACCGGGGAGCTGTTTTTT
TRBV9	NA	TRBJ2-1	NA	CASSVGKGKNEQFF	TGTGCCAGCAGCGTAGGTAAGGGGAAGAATGAGCAGTTCTTC
TRBV9	NA	TRBJ2-3	many	CASSVENNPFTDTQYF	TGTGCCAGCAGCGTAGAAAATAACCCATTCACAGATACGCAGTATTTT
TRBV29-1	NA	TRBJ1-4	NA	CSVAAAAEMFF	TGCAGCGTTGCTGCGGCAGCTGAGATGTTTTTT
TRBV3-1	NA	TRBJ2-5	few	CASRQTGARETQYF	TGTGCCAGCAGACAAACCGGGGCGAGGGAGACCCAGTACTTC
TRBV20-1	TRBD2	TRBJ2-1	few	CPDQKREFYNEQFF	TGCCCGGACCAAAAGCGGGAGTTCTACAATGAGCAGTTCTTC
TRBV7-2	NA	TRBJ2-4	NA	CASSLGTSREQYF	TGTGCCAGCAGCTTAGGGACTTCCCGGGAGCAGTACTTC
TRBV5-1	TRBD1	TRBJ2-7	many	CASSLGGQGDYEQYF	TGCGCCAGCAGCCTGGGGGGACAGGGAGACTACGAGCAGTACTTC
TRBV4-1	NA	TRBJ1-5	NA	CASSQDWPGNQPQHF	TGCGCCAGCAGCCAAGATTGGCCGGGCAATCAGCCCCAGCATTTT
TRBV20-1	NA	TRBJ1-4	NA	CSASRQAHEKLFF	TGCAGTGCTAGCAGGCAGGCGCACGAAAAACTGTTTTTT
TRBV7-9	NA	TRBJ2-7	many	CASSLGDGGGEQYF	TGTGCCAGCAGCTTAGGGGACGGTGGGGGAGAGCAGTACTTC
TRBV7-2	NA	TRBJ1-5	NA	CASSLALGYSNQPQHF	TGTGCCAGCAGCTTAGCGCTAGGTTATAGCAATCAGCCCCAGCATTTT
TRBV15	NA	TRBJ2-5	NA	CATSRDGIGQETQYF	TGTGCCACCAGCAGAGACGGGATTGGCCAAGAGACCCAGTACTTC
TRBV7-3	TRBD1	TRBJ1-1	NA	CASSLGTGGLGAFF	TGTGCCAGCAGCTTGGGGACAGGGGGCTTGGGTGCTTTCTTT
TRBV4-3	NA	TRBJ2-3	few	CASSQGRLGADTRYF	TGCGCCAGCAGCCAAGGGCGACTTGGGGCAGATACGCGGTATTTT
TRBV12-3/TRBV12-4	NA	TRBJ2-3	NA	CASSLIADAEYF	TGTGCCAGTAGTTTAATAGCAGATGCGGAGTATTTT
TRBV4-2	NA	TRBJ2-1	few	CASSQDRLRYSSNEQFF	TGTGCCAGCAGCCAAGATCGTCTGCGTTACTCGAGTAATGAGCAGTTCTTC
TRBV20-1	TRBD2	TRBJ2-7	few	CSAHIAGGSSSYEQYF	TGCAGTGCTCATATAGCGGGGGGCTCCTCCTCCTACGAGCAGTACTTC
TRBV19	NA	TRBJ1-1	NA	CASTPSSVNTEAFF	TGTGCCAGTACCCCAAGTTCGGTGAACACTGAAGCTTTCTTT
TRBV20-1	TRBD1	TRBJ1-2	NA	CSARKTGDSGYTF	TGCAGTGCTCGTAAGACAGGGGACTCTGGCTACACCTTC
TRBV9	TRBD1	TRBJ2-7	few	CASSSGGGTGSYEQYF	TGTGCCAGCAGCTCGGGGGGTGGGACAGGGAGCTACGAGCAGTACTTC
TRBV6-6	NA	TRBJ2-7	few	CASSYSIAQTYEQYF	TGTGCCAGCAGTTACTCGATAGCTCAGACCTACGAGCAGTACTTC
TRBV14	TRBD1	TRBJ2-1	few	CASSPQQGVTYEQFF	TGTGCCAGCAGTCCTCAGCAGGGGGTAACCTACGAGCAGTTCTTC
TRBV6-6	NA	TRBJ2-3	NA	CASQDLTDTQYF	TGTGCCTCTCAGGACCTCACAGATACGCAGTATTTT
TRBV11-2	NA	TRBJ2-2	NA	CASSLDPLSLGELFF	TGTGCCAGCAGCTTAGACCCTTTGAGTCTCGGGGAGCTGTTTTTT
TRBV20-1	NA	TRBJ1-1	NA	CSVRMMIGTDEAFF	TGCAGTGTTAGAATGATGATTGGGACCGATGAAGCTTTCTTT
TRBV3-1	TRBD2	TRBJ2-3	NA	CASSRVAGGPATQYF	TGTGCCAGCAGCCGCGTAGCGGGGGGGCCAGCTACGCAGTATTTT
TRBV13	NA	TRBJ2-5	NA	CASSPRVGGGQETQYF	TGTGCCAGCAGCCCAAGGGTAGGAGGAGGTCAAGAGACCCAGTACTTC
TRBV29-1	TRBD1	TRBJ2-2	NA	CSVEDLQGANTGELFF	TGCAGCGTTGAAGATCTTCAGGGGGCGAACACCGGGGAGCTGTTTTTT